The rows below give T cell receptor beta chains drawn from one sample of a study of T-cell memory formation after mild COVID-19. TCRdb passed the 5' RACE reads through MiXCR, listing each CDR3 protein once. The table has under 650,000 distinct CDR3 sequences, about 20% seen once. The source material was PBMCs or a T cell subset sorted from them (not recorded which). These receptor sequences come from an adult woman who had mild COVID-19 (a few samples of this study predate the infection). Cell type and time point are not known. The CDR3 runs from the conserved cysteine through the conserved F or W. Each record gives: CDR3 length, J gene, clone size, D gene, V gene, CDR3 protein, CDR3 DNA. D genes are given only for firm matches. The listing skips clone size in some rows; elsewhere it reads once, few, many or a size class.

length: 16; J: TRBJ2-4; size: NA; D: TRBD1; V: TRBV12-3/TRBV12-4; CDR3: CASILRQGASGNIQYF; DNA: TGTGCCAGCATCCTCCGACAGGGGGCATCTGGAAACATTCAGTACTTC
length: 15; J: TRBJ2-7; size: NA; D: NA; V: TRBV6-5; CDR3: CASRMGPIPSYEQYF; DNA: TGTGCCAGCAGGATGGGACCGATTCCCTCCTACGAGCAGTACTTC
length: 16; J: TRBJ2-2; size: NA; D: NA; V: TRBV12-3/TRBV12-4; CDR3: CASSPSGRVNTGELFF; DNA: TGTGCCAGCAGTCCTTCCGGCAGGGTCAACACCGGGGAGCTGTTTTTT
length: 20; J: TRBJ1-4; size: few; D: NA; V: TRBV7-8; CDR3: CASSSVIGGPILKINEKLFF; DNA: TGTGCCAGCAGCTCCGTCATTGGGGGGCCAATATTGAAGATTAATGAAAAACTGTTTTTT
length: 13; J: TRBJ1-2; size: few; D: TRBD1; V: TRBV6-5; CDR3: CASSYGDRDGYTF; DNA: TGTGCCAGCAGTTACGGGGACAGGGATGGCTACACCTTC
length: 14; J: TRBJ2-2; size: few; D: NA; V: TRBV7-9; CDR3: CASSQVQGPGELFF; DNA: TGTGCCAGCAGCCAAGTGCAGGGACCCGGGGAGCTGTTTTTT
length: 11; J: TRBJ2-1; size: NA; D: NA; V: TRBV24-1; CDR3: CATSDSTEQFF; DNA: TGTGCCACCAGTGATTCGACGGAGCAGTTCTTC
length: 13; J: TRBJ1-2; size: NA; D: NA; V: TRBV29-1; CDR3: CSVPDGENYGYTF; DNA: TGCAGCGTCCCCGATGGGGAAAACTATGGCTACACCTTC
length: 15; J: TRBJ2-2; size: few; D: NA; V: TRBV7-3; CDR3: CASSLTAGYTGELFF; DNA: TGTGCCAGCAGCTTAACGGCAGGTTACACCGGGGAGCTGTTTTTT
length: 15; J: TRBJ2-7; size: once; D: TRBD2; V: TRBV6-5; CDR3: CASRATSGSSYEQYF; DNA: TGTGCCAGCAGGGCAACTAGCGGGAGCTCCTACGAGCAGTACTTC
length: 16; J: TRBJ2-1; size: few; D: NA; V: TRBV14; CDR3: CASSQMALRRYNEQFF; DNA: TGTGCCAGCAGCCAAATGGCCCTAAGGAGGTACAATGAGCAGTTCTTC
length: 12; J: TRBJ2-7; size: NA; D: TRBD1; V: TRBV5-3; CDR3: CARSRDSHEQYF; DNA: TGTGCCAGAAGCAGGGACAGCCACGAGCAGTACTTC
length: 15; J: TRBJ2-5; size: few; D: NA; V: TRBV9; CDR3: CASSRGGWTVETQYF; DNA: TGTGCCAGCAGTCGTGGCGGGTGGACGGTAGAGACCCAGTACTTC
length: 14; J: TRBJ2-7; size: NA; D: NA; V: TRBV5-1; CDR3: CASSIGSTIYEQYF; DNA: TGCGCCAGCAGCATAGGATCTACGATCTACGAGCAGTACTTC
length: 18; J: TRBJ2-5; size: NA; D: TRBD2; V: TRBV6-2/TRBV6-3; CDR3: CASSYSALAGIKQETQYF; DNA: TGTGCCAGCAGTTACTCGGCCCTAGCGGGGATAAAACAAGAGACCCAGTACTTC
length: 14; J: TRBJ2-1; size: NA; D: TRBD2; V: TRBV4-1; CDR3: CASSVLAGVDEQFF; DNA: TGCGCCAGCAGCGTTCTAGCGGGAGTGGATGAGCAGTTCTTC
length: 15; J: TRBJ2-3; size: NA; D: NA; V: TRBV5-1; CDR3: CASSIAGVPSDTQYF; DNA: TGCGCCAGCAGCATTGCAGGGGTGCCATCGGATACGCAGTATTTT
length: 14; J: TRBJ2-7; size: NA; D: NA; V: TRBV7-2; CDR3: CASSPPTSSYEQYF; DNA: TGTGCCAGCAGCCCCCCGACTAGTTCTTACGAGCAGTACTTC
length: 13; J: TRBJ1-2; size: NA; D: NA; V: TRBV4-2; CDR3: CASSQARVNGYTF; DNA: TGTGCCAGCAGCCAAGCCAGGGTCAATGGCTACACCTTC
length: 17; J: TRBJ1-5; size: NA; D: NA; V: TRBV7-2; CDR3: CASSIGGGQDSNQPQHF; DNA: TGTGCCAGCAGCATAGGAGGAGGCCAAGACTCCAATCAGCCCCAGCATTTT
length: 14; J: TRBJ1-6; size: few; D: NA; V: TRBV5-1; CDR3: CASSLQGGSSPLHF; DNA: TGCGCCAGCAGCTTGCAGGGTGGAAGTTCACCCCTCCACTTT
length: 14; J: TRBJ2-2; size: many; D: NA; V: TRBV14; CDR3: CASSQVSVTGELFF; DNA: TGTGCCAGCAGCCAAGTTTCCGTGACCGGGGAGCTGTTTTTT
length: 12; J: TRBJ2-7; size: NA; D: NA; V: TRBV30; CDR3: CAWSQGSYEQYF; DNA: TGTGCCTGGAGCCAGGGTTCCTACGAGCAGTACTTC
length: 15; J: TRBJ2-3; size: few; D: TRBD1; V: TRBV7-9; CDR3: CASSLRDRGLDTQYF; DNA: TGTGCCAGCAGCTTAAGGGACAGGGGCCTAGATACGCAGTATTTT
length: 15; J: TRBJ2-3; size: NA; D: TRBD2; V: TRBV11-3; CDR3: CASSLLAGGQDTQYF; DNA: TGTGCCAGCAGCTTATTGGCGGGAGGGCAAGATACGCAGTATTTT
length: 17; J: TRBJ2-1; size: few; D: NA; V: TRBV14; CDR3: CASSQDDGWLRWNEQFF; DNA: TGTGCCAGCAGCCAAGATGACGGGTGGCTCCGGTGGAATGAGCAGTTCTTC
length: 15; J: TRBJ2-5; size: few; D: NA; V: TRBV27; CDR3: CASSLLASAAETQYF; DNA: TGTGCCAGCAGTTTATTGGCCTCGGCAGCGGAGACCCAGTACTTC
length: 14; J: TRBJ1-1; size: NA; D: NA; V: TRBV5-1; CDR3: CASSPNPADNEAFF; DNA: TGCGCCAGCAGCCCCAACCCGGCGGACAATGAAGCTTTCTTT
length: 15; J: TRBJ2-3; size: few; D: TRBD1; V: TRBV15; CDR3: CATSRDRGLKDTQYF; DNA: TGTGCCACCAGCCGGGACAGGGGGCTTAAAGATACGCAGTATTTT
length: 17; J: TRBJ2-2; size: few; D: TRBD2; V: TRBV15; CDR3: CATSKGRERGSAGELFF; DNA: TGTGCCACCAGCAAGGGGCGGGAGCGGGGAAGCGCCGGGGAGCTGTTTTTT
length: 14; J: TRBJ2-5; size: NA; D: TRBD2; V: TRBV7-8; CDR3: CASVLRGRLETQYF; DNA: TGTGCCAGCGTCCTTCGCGGGAGATTAGAGACCCAGTACTTC
length: 18; J: TRBJ2-3; size: NA; D: TRBD2; V: TRBV3-1; CDR3: CASSQVLLAGGRTDTQYF; DNA: TGTGCCAGCAGCCAAGTGCTCCTAGCGGGGGGCAGAACAGATACGCAGTATTTT
length: 14; J: TRBJ1-5; size: many; D: NA; V: TRBV4-3; CDR3: CASSQDGGGQPQHF; DNA: TGCGCCAGCAGCCAAGATGGTGGTGGTCAGCCCCAGCATTTT